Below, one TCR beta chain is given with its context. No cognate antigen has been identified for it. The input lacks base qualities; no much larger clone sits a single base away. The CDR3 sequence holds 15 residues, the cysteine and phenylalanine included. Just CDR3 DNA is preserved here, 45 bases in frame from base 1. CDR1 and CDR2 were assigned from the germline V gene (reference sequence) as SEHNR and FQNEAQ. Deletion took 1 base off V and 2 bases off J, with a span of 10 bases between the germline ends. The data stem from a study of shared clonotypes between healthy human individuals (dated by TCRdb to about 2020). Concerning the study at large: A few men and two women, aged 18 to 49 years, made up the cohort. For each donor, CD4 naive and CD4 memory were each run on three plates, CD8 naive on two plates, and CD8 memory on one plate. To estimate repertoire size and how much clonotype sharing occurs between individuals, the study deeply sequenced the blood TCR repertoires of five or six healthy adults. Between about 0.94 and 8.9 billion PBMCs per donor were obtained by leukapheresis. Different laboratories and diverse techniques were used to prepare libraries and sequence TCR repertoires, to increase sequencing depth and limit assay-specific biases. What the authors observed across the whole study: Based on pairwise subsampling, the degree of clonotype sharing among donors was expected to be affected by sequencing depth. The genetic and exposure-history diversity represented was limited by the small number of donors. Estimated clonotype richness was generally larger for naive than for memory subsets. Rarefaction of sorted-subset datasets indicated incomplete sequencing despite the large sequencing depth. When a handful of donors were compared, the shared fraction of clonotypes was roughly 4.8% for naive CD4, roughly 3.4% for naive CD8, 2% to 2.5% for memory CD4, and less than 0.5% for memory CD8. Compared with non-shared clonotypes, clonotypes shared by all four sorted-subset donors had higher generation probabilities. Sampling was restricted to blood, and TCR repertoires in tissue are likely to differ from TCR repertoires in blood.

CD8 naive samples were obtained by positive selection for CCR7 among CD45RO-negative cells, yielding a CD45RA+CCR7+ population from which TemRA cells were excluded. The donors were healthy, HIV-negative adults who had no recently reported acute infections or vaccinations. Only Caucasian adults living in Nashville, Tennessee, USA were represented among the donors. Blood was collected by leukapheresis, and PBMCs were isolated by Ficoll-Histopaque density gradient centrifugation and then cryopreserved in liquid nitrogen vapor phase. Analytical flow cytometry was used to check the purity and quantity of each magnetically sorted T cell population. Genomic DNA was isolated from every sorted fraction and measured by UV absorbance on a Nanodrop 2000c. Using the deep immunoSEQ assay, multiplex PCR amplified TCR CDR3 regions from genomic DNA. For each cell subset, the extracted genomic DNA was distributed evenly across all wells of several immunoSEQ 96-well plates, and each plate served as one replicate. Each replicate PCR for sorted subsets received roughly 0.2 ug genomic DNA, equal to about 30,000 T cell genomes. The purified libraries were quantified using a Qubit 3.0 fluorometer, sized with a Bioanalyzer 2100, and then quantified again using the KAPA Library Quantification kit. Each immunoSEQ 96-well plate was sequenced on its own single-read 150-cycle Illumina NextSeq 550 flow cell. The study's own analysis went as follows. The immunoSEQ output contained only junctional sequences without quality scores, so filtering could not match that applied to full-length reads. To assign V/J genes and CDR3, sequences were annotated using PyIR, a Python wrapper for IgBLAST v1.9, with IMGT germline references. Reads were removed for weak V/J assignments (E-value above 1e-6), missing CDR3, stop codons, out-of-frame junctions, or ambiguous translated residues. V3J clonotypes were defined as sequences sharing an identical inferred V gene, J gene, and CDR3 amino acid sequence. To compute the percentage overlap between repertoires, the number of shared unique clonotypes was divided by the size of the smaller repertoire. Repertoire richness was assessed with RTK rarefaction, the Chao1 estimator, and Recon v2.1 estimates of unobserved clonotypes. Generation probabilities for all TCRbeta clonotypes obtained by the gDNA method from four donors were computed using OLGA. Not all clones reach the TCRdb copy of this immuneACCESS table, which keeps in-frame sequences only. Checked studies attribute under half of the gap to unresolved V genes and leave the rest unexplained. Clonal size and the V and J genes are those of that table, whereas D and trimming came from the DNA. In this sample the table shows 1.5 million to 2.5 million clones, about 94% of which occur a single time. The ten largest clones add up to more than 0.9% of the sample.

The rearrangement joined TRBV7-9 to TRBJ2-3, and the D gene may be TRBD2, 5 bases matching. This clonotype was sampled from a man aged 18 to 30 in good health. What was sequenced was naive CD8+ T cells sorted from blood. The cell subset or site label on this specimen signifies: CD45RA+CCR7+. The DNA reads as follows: TGTGCCAGCAGCTTAGAAGGAGGTTTCACAGATACGCAGTATTTT. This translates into CASSLEGGFTDTQYF. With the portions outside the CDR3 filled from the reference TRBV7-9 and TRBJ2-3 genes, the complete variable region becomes DTGVSQNPRHKITKRGQNVTFRCDPISEHNRLYWYRQTLGQGPEFLTYFQNEAQLEKSRLLSDRFSAERPKGSFSTLEIQRTEQGDSAMYLCASSLEGGFTDTQYFGPGTRLTVL.